One sample yielded the 23 T cell receptor beta chains listed below, sequenced in a study of blood T cells in healthy people across ages. Primers used in a second PCR of about 7 to 12 cycles were a sample-barcoded 5' primer and a J-beta primer mix. TCRdb re-derived calls from the 5' RACE reads in MiXCR, one entry per CDR3 protein. This table holds about 1.5 million distinct CDR3 sequences, approximately 42% found once. Sequenced sample: blood. These receptors all stem from a woman under 30 in good health.

V usage is TRBV4-2 and J usage is TRBJ2-7, with unresolved D. Trimming left V 0 bases short and J 0 bases short, with 9 bases between. Germline values: CDR1 LGHNA, CDR2 YNFKEQ. The CDR3 is made up of 15 amino acids. CDR3 in amino acids: CASSQDWSSSYEQYF. CDR3 coding DNA: TGTGCCAGCAGCCAAGACTGGTCCTCCTCCTACGAGCAGTACTTC.

This clonotype was picked up a small number of times. The chain recombines TRBV2 with TRBJ2-5, with TRBD1 as a possible D gene (6 bases). CDR3 length equals 13 residues. CDR1 and CDR2 (germline): SNHLY, FYNNEI. V lost 5 bases and J lost 5, with 12 bases in between. The CDR3 DNA reads TGTGCCAGCAGTCCACAGGGTGGGGAGACCCAGTACTTC. This translates into CASSPQGGETQYF.

The chain combines TRBV20-1 with TRBJ1-2; 9 nucleotides match TRBD1. Germline CDR1 and CDR2: DFQATT and SNEGSKA (reference sequence). V lost 5 bases and J lost 7; bases outside the gene matches: 11. This CDR3 is 14 amino acids long. The CDR3 DNA reads TGCAGTGCTGACACAACCGGGACAGGGTCTGGCTACACCTTC. This translates into CSADTTGTGSGYTF.

This clonotype was observed a few times. V gene TRBV12-3 or TRBV12-4 combines with J gene TRBJ2-7; D is ambiguous. The V end was cut by 6 bases, the J end by 3 bases, with 9 bases between. There are 12 residues in the CDR3. The CDR3 here is CASRAPGYEQYF. For the CDR3, the DNA is TGTGCCAGCAGGGCGCCGGGCTACGAGCAGTACTTC.

The chain uses TRBV28 and TRBJ1-2; 10 positions match TRBD1. Germline values: CDR1 MDHEN, CDR2 SYDVKM. There are 15 residues in the CDR3. V shed 5 bases and J 5 bases; nucleotides not matched to a gene: 8. The DNA of the CDR3 is TGTGCCAGCAGTGGGCCGACAGGGGGCCCTTATGGCTACACCTTC. It encodes CASSGPTGGPYGYTF.

The chain joins TRBV5-1 to TRBJ1-2; 10 bases map to TRBD1. The length of the CDR3 is 15 residues. J was trimmed by 5 bases and V by 4 bases; bases with no gene match: 8. The germline V gene has CDR1 SGHRS and CDR2 YFSETQ. As DNA, the CDR3 is TGCGCCAGCAGCCCCAGACAGGGGGCTGTTTATGGCTACACCTTC. Amino acid sequence: CASSPRQGAVYGYTF.

The chain combines TRBV29-1 with TRBJ2-5; either TRBD1 or TRBD2 may fit D (10 bases each). There are 18 residues in the CDR3. Germline V gene lookup returns CDR1 SQVTM and CDR2 ANQGSEA. V gave up 6 bases and J gave up 1 base, with 27 bases separating them. CDR3: CSVSGDRGTSGTQETQYF. DNA of the CDR3: TGCAGCGTCAGTGGGGACAGGGGTACTAGCGGGACCCAAGAGACCCAGTACTTC.

V and J are TRBV10-3 and TRBJ1-2; TRBD1 might be the D (6 bases). Germline values: CDR1 ENHRY, CDR2 SYGVKD. Trimming removed 3 bases at V and 4 bases at J, with 12 bases between. The CDR3 contains 14 residues. The CDR3, as DNA: TGTGCCATCAGTGAACAGGGTGATAGCTATGGCTACACCTTC. Encoded protein: CAISEQGDSYGYTF.

The chain links TRBV20-1 to TRBJ2-1, with a possible D match to TRBD2 (6 bases). The end of the DNA fits TRBJ2-7 better, so the J call may be wrong. Germline CDR1 is DFQATT and CDR2 is SNEGSKA (reference sequence). The CDR3 is 17 residues long. As DNA, the CDR3 is TGCAGTGCTAGAGATCAGGTTCGGGCTAGCGTCCGCAATGAGCAGTACTTC. As protein: CSARDQVRASVRNEQYF.

The chain has TRBV21-1 and TRBJ1-2; the table's D call, TRBD1, has no DNA check behind it. TRBV21-1 is classified as a pseudogene. The CDR3 contains 16 residues. The CDR3 bases are TGTGCCAGCAGCCCTAGAACCAGGGGGATGACGGTTGGCTACACCTTC. Its protein product is CASSPRTRGMTVGYTF.

This clonotype was counted only a few times. This rearrangement joins TRBV20-1 to TRBJ2-1, with 9 nucleotides matching TRBD2. The V segment lost 5 bases and the J segment 6 bases; nucleotides outside the gene matches: 8. In germline, CDR1 is DFQATT, CDR2 SNEGSKA (reference sequence). This CDR3 has 14 amino acids. The chain's CDR3 is CSAVVAGVLNEQFF. CDR3 nucleotides: TGCAGTGCTGTGGTAGCGGGGGTACTCAATGAGCAGTTCTTC.

The rearrangement uses TRBV5-5 and TRBJ2-1; 11 nucleotides match TRBD2. CDR1 and CDR2 (germline): SGHKS, YYEKEE (reference sequence). The V gene end was trimmed by 5 bases and the J gene end by 9 bases; junction bases not matched to a gene: 7. The CDR3 covers 14 residues. CDR3 nucleotides: TGTGCCAGCAGACAGACTAGCGGGATTGGTGAGCAGTTCTTC. Residues: CASRQTSGIGEQFF.

The chain couples TRBV18 to TRBJ1-1, with D unclear. CDR1 and CDR2 (germline): KGHSH, LQKENI. Trimming stripped 2 bases from V and 5 bases from J, with 6 bases between. The CDR3 is 12 amino acids. The CDR3 reads CASSPGKTEAFF. The CDR3 DNA follows: TGTGCCAGCTCACCAGGGAAGACTGAAGCTTTCTTT.

V is TRBV27 and J is TRBJ2-3; possible D gene TRBD1, 6 bases. V gave up 6 bases and J gave up 2 bases, with 21 bases separating them. CDR1 is MNHEY and CDR2 is SMNVEV in the germline V gene (reference sequence). The CDR3 consists of 17 residues. In DNA, the CDR3 is TGTGCCAGCAGGCCAACCGGGACACCTTCCCCCACAGATACGCAGTATTTT. Amino acid sequence: CASRPTGTPSPTDTQYF.

The table lists this clonotype with a few counts. The gene calls are TRBV4-1 and TRBJ1-1; TRBD1 is a possible D gene (6 bases). The CDR3 extends over 17 amino acids. Germline lookup yields CDR1 MGHRA and CDR2 YSYEKL. The germline V and J ends were trimmed by 2 bases and 6 bases, with 22 bases remaining between them. The CDR3 sequence: CASSQRIQGGRGSEAFF. The CDR3 coding sequence is TGCGCCAGCAGCCAACGAATACAGGGAGGGAGAGGTTCTGAAGCTTTCTTT.

This clonotype was counted only a few times. This sequence joins TRBV12-3 or TRBV12-4 and TRBJ1-2, with D possibly matching TRBD1 (5 bases). V was cut by 1 base and J by 2 bases, with 11 bases left in between. The CDR3 has 15 amino acids. As DNA, the CDR3 is TGTGCCAGCAGTTTAGTCGGGGGGGGAAACTATGGCTACACCTTC. Amino acids: CASSLVGGGNYGYTF.

This clonotype turned up a few times. In DNA, the CDR3 is TGCAGTGCTAGAGATCGCCGACAGATCTACGGCTACACCTTC. It is translated as CSARDRRQIYGYTF. V is TRBV20-1 and J is TRBJ1-2; a weak D match, TRBD1 (5 bases). V was trimmed by 0 bases and J by 8 bases, leaving 16 bases between them. The CDR3 contains 14 residues. Germline loops: CDR1 DFQATT, CDR2 SNEGSKA (reference sequence).

This clonotype was picked up a small number of times. The chain couples TRBV29-1 to TRBJ2-5; 11 bases align to TRBD2. Germline CDR1 and CDR2: SQVTM and ANQGSEA. The CDR3 spans 14 residues. Trimming removed 2 bases from V and 5 bases from J; junction bases left unmatched: 4. The CDR3 loop is CSVELAGGPETQYF. The CDR3 DNA sequence: TGCAGCGTTGAATTAGCGGGAGGGCCGGAGACCCAGTACTTC.

This chain connects TRBV12-3 or TRBV12-4 to TRBJ1-1; D gene unclear. Trimming removed 0 bases from V and 4 bases from J, with 6 bases in between. The CDR3 covers 13 residues. CDR3 sequence reads: CASSLASGTEAFF. As DNA, the CDR3 is TGTGCCAGCAGTTTAGCGTCAGGCACTGAAGCTTTCTTT.

The chain couples TRBV4-1 to TRBJ2-3; 12 bases are a match to TRBD2. There are 18 residues in the CDR3. In germline, CDR1 is MGHRA, CDR2 YSYEKL. V trimming: 0 bases; J trimming: 8 bases; junction bases outside the gene matches: 12. The CDR3 sequence: CASSQEIGTSGLKGTQYF. Here the CDR3 DNA reads TGCGCCAGCAGCCAAGAGATTGGGACTAGCGGGCTTAAAGGTACGCAGTATTTT.

V and J are TRBV27 and TRBJ1-2; 7 nucleotides line up with TRBD1. From germline, CDR1 is MNHEY and CDR2 SMNVEV (reference sequence). CDR3 size: 12 residues. V lost 7 bases, J lost 8 bases, and 7 bases stayed unmatched. CDR3 residues: CASTTTGEGYTF. In DNA form, the CDR3 reads TGTGCCAGCACCACTACAGGGGAGGGCTACACCTTC.

This sequence joins TRBV6-5 and TRBJ1-2; D is unresolved. The CDR3 length is 15 residues. Looked up from germline, CDR1 is MNHEY and CDR2 is SVGAGI. V lost 0 bases and J lost 4, with 12 bases in between. CDR3 in DNA: TGTGCCAGCAGTTACTCCGGAACGTTGGCCTATGGCTACACCTTC. Residues: CASSYSGTLAYGYTF.

This clonotype showed up just a few times. The chain recombines TRBV12-3 or TRBV12-4 with TRBJ2-1; no definite D call. The CDR3 totals 15 residues. Trimming stripped 7 bases from V and 5 bases from J, with 18 bases between. The CDR3 spells CASTRPWGSHNEQFF. In DNA form, the CDR3 reads TGTGCCAGCACTCGGCCATGGGGTAGCCACAATGAGCAGTTCTTC.